This T cell receptor (beta chain) was recorded in a study of graft-versus-host responses after intestinal transplantation. Study background: Grafts were multivisceral, liver-intestinal, or isolated intestinal.

Assay used: immunoSEQ multiplex PCR; TCRdb lists only in-frame clones, some missing. Of about 18,000 clones in the sample, roughly 37% were seen once. The length of the CDR3 is 15 residues. V dropped 4 bases and J dropped 1 base, with 14 bases sitting between them. In germline, CDR1 is SGHRS, CDR2 YFSETQ. The sequence was obtained from a human patient who received an intestinal transplant. This sequence joins TRBV5-1 and TRBJ1-1; D gene unclear. The sequencing here drew on alloreactive CD4+ T cells from a mixed lymphocyte reaction culture, taken before intestinal transplant. Documented subset: CFSE-low proliferating T cells sorted from roughly six-day pre-transplant mixed lymphocyte reaction (GvH or HvG direction). CDR3 in DNA: TGCGCCAGCAGCACTGACCTGAGCAGGAACACTGAAGCTTTCTTT. Its protein is CASSTDLSRNTEAFF. Looking up the rest from reference TRBV5-1 and TRBJ1-1 gives the full variable domain: KAGVTQTPRYLIKTRGQQVTLSCSPISGHRSVSWYQQTPGQGLQFLFEYFSETQRNKGNFPGRFSGRQFSNSRSEMNVSTLELGDSALYLCASSTDLSRNTEAFFGQGTRLTVV.